This TCR beta chain comes out of a study of T cell repertoires in cytomegalovirus infection. Whole-study context: The public TCR beta signatures pointed to both CMV infection and matching HLA type. Study-wide results and caveats: Clonotypes of TCR beta that were HLA-C-restricted and CMV-specific dominated the ex vivo response. Summed frequency of public TCR beta families distinguished CMV carriers with the relevant HLA.

This clonotype has just a few counts. Its antigen remains unidentified. Trimming cost V 2 bases and J 10 bases; bases outside gene matches: 3. The CDR3 is 13 amino acids. The germline V gene has CDR1 MDHEN and CDR2 SYDVKM. One entry per CDR3 protein results from TCRdb running MiXCR on the reads. The table records under 600,000 distinct CDR3 sequences, approximately 15% of them present only once. V is TRBV28 and J is TRBJ2-3, with 10 bases identical to TRBD2. Sequenced input: CD8+ T cells from PBMCs. The clonotype originates from a human donor in good health (CMV status not recorded). Some clones in this sample may be carry-over from other donors' samples. CDR3 DNA: TGTGCCAGCAGTTTAGATACTAGCGGGGCGCAGTATTTT. Its protein product is CASSLDTSGAQYF.